The 9 T cell receptor beta chains given below trace back to one sample, sequenced in a study of blood T cell repertoires in COVID-19. Only in-frame clones appear in the TCRdb table, and some are missing; sequencing was by immunoSEQ multiplex PCR. Among about 430,000 clones listed, roughly 90% were seen once. Sequencing used PBMCs or T cells enriched from blood (not recorded which). The receptors shown here come from a woman aged 18-29 years who had been exposed to COVID-19.

J is TRBJ2-1 and V is TRBV13; no definite D call. The CDR3 totals 14 residues. V shed 5 bases and J shed 5 bases, with 13 bases lying between them. The V gene's germline CDR1 is PRHDT and CDR2 FYEKMQ (reference sequence). DNA for the CDR3: TGTGCCAGCAGCCCAAGCGTCGGAAACAATGAGCAGTTCTTC. Its translation: CASSPSVGNNEQFF.

The chain couples TRBV27 to TRBJ2-1; D is uncertain. V dropped 5 bases and J dropped 7 bases, with 9 bases sitting between them. This CDR3 region has 12 residues. Per germline, CDR1 MNHEY and CDR2 SMNVEV (reference sequence). The DNA for the CDR3 is TGTGCCAGCAGTAGCCAGACTAATGAGCAGTTCTTC. Protein sequence: CASSSQTNEQFF.

This clone was detected once. J is TRBJ2-1 and V is TRBV7-7; D gene unclear. V shed 1 base and J shed 5 bases, with 9 bases lying between them. The CDR3 spans 14 residues. Germline V gene data show CDR1 as SSHAT and CDR2 as FNYEAQ (reference sequence). The CDR3 DNA follows: TGTGCCAGCAGCTTAGGGCGGAACGACAATGAGCAGTTCTTC. Protein: CASSLGRNDNEQFF.

The rearrangement joins TRBV28 to TRBJ2-1, with 10 bases aligning to TRBD2. Germline trimming cut 7 bases from V and 1 base from J; bases unmatched to any gene: 7. In germline, CDR1 is MDHEN, CDR2 SYDVKM. The CDR3 extends over 16 amino acids. CDR3 loop: CASKPEGLASYNEQFF. The CDR3 region has the DNA TGTGCCAGCAAACCGGAGGGACTAGCGTCCTACAATGAGCAGTTCTTC.

The J gene is TRBJ2-7, the V gene TRBV6-5; 9 bases fit TRBD1. CDR1 MNHEY and CDR2 SVGAGI come from the germline V gene. V was clipped by 4 bases and J by 5 bases; unmatched bases: 9. This CDR3 spans 15 amino acids. CDR3 sequence reads: CASSSPGQGSHEQYF. The CDR3 region has the DNA TGTGCCAGCAGTTCCCCCGGACAGGGGTCCCACGAGCAGTACTTC.

The V and J genes are TRBV5-1 and TRBJ2-7, with 10 bases that match TRBD2. This CDR3 region has 14 residues. The V segment lost 2 bases and the J segment 5 bases; nucleotides outside the gene matches: 4. Germline V gives CDR1 SGHRS, CDR2 YFSETQ. The CDR3 DNA follows: TGCGCCAGCAGCTTAAGCGGGGGGGCGAACGAGCAGTACTTC. This gives the protein CASSLSGGANEQYF.

The rearrangement joins TRBV7-2 to TRBJ1-4, with 7 bases fitting TRBD1. J was trimmed by 4 bases and V by 4 bases; bases with no gene match: 3. The CDR3 sequence is 14 residues long. The germline CDR1 and CDR2 sequences are SGHTA and FQGNSA. CDR3 in amino acids: CASSYRGLNEKLFF. The CDR3 DNA is TGTGCCAGCAGCTACAGGGGCCTTAATGAAAAACTGTTTTTT.

The chain combines TRBV7-3 with TRBJ2-5; D is perhaps TRBD1 (5 bases). The CDR3 totals 16 residues. Germline V gene data show CDR1 as SGHTA and CDR2 as FQGTGA. V lost 1 base and J 1 base, leaving 13 bases between the germline ends. The CDR3 loop is CASSLIGPRGQETQYF. The CDR3 DNA reads as TGTGCCAGCAGCTTAATAGGACCAAGGGGCCAAGAGACCCAGTACTTC.

The chain carries TRBV21-1 and TRBJ1-4; no DNA check was done on the table's D call, TRBD1. TRBV21-1 is tagged as a pseudogene. The CDR3 contains 18 residues. CDR3 region: CASSNTDEQGATNEKLFF. The CDR3 DNA reads TGTGCCAGCAGCAATACGGATGAGCAGGGCGCAACTAATGAAAAACTGTTTTTT.